The 13 T cell receptor beta chains given below trace back to one sample, sequenced in a study of shared clonotypes between healthy human individuals. Only in-frame clones appear in the TCRdb table, and some are missing; sequencing was by immunoSEQ multiplex PCR. Here the sample spans over a million clones, about 77% being singletons. Source material: memory CD4+ T cells sorted from blood. The subset: CD45RA-negative fraction. The source is a man aged 18 to 29 in good health.

This clone was picked up many times. The chain uses TRBV10-2 and TRBJ2-1; D remains unclear. V was cut by 7 bases and J by 5 bases, with 9 bases left in between. This CDR3 contains 12 residues. The germline CDR1 and CDR2 sequences are WSHSY and SAAADI. The CDR3 sequence is CASTRVNNEQFF. CDR3 nucleotides: TGCGCCAGCACTCGGGTCAACAATGAGCAGTTCTTC.

The rearrangement uses TRBV2 and TRBJ2-3; no firm D call. Germline V lookup: CDR1 SNHLY, CDR2 FYNNEI. The CDR3 loop spans 12 amino acids. The V end was cut by 5 bases, the J end by 5 bases, with 8 bases between. CDR3 bases: TGTGCCAGCAGTCTTTACGTAGATACGCAGTATTTT. It specifies CASSLYVDTQYF.

The chain is built from TRBV6-6 and TRBJ1-5; 7 bases agree with TRBD1. The germline CDR1 and CDR2 sequences are MNHNY and SVGAGI (reference sequence). This CDR3 spans 15 amino acids. With V trimmed by 5 bases and J by 1 base, 5 bases remained unmatched. The CDR3 DNA sequence: TGTGCCAGCAGTCGGGACAGTCTAAGCAATCAGCCCCAGCATTTT. It specifies CASSRDSLSNQPQHF.

The chain links TRBV5-8 to TRBJ1-2; D is unclear. There are 14 residues in the CDR3. Germline lookup yields CDR1 SGHTS and CDR2 YDEGEE. The CDR3 sequence is CGTITTGRHYGYTF. The CDR3, as DNA: TGTGGAACCATCACCACCGGGCGCCACTATGGCTACACCTTC. The variable domain in full, completed from reference TRBV5-8 and TRBJ1-2, reads EAGVTQSPTHLIKTRGQQATLRCSPISGHTSVYWYQQALGLGLQFLLWYDEGEERNRGNFPPRFSGRQFPNYSSELNVNALELEDSALYLCGTITTGRHYGYTFGSGTRLTVV.

The rearrangement links TRBV19 to TRBJ1-1; perhaps TRBD1 as D (6 bases). V was trimmed by 10 bases and J by 1 base, leaving 19 bases between them. The germline gives CDR1 LNHDA, CDR2 SQIVND (reference sequence). CDR3 length equals 15 residues. CDR3 DNA sequence: TGTGCCACCTCCTCTGGCCAGGGGCGGAACACTGAAGCTTTCTTT. Its translation is CATSSGQGRNTEAFF.

The chain combines TRBV5-4 with TRBJ2-1, with a possible D match to TRBD2 (7 bases). Per germline, CDR1 SGHNT and CDR2 YYREEE (reference sequence). The CDR3 covers 14 residues. V shed 0 bases and J shed 9 bases, with 13 bases lying between them. The CDR3 is CASSLVAGAGEQFF. Written as DNA, the CDR3 is TGTGCCAGCAGCTTGGTCGCGGGGGCGGGTGAGCAGTTCTTC.

The V call is TRBV30, the J call TRBJ1-2; D is ambiguous. CDR1 and CDR2 from the germline V gene are GTSNPN and SVGIG (reference sequence). This CDR3 has 11 amino acids. Trimming shortened V by 0 bases and J by 6 bases, and 5 bases separated the two germline ends. The CDR3, as DNA: TGTGCCTGGAGTGTATATCATGGCTACACCTTC. This sequence encodes CAWSVYHGYTF. Based on the CDR3 plus reference TRBV30 and TRBJ1-2, the full variable domain is SQTIHQWPATLVQPVGSPLSLECTVEGTSNPNLYWYRQAAGRGLQLLFYSVGIGQISSEVPQNLSASRPQDRQFILSSKKLLLSDSGFYLCAWSVYHGYTFGSGTRLTVV.

The V call is TRBV6-1, the J call TRBJ2-7, with 7 bases lining up with TRBD2. Trimming cost V 10 bases and J 5 bases; bases outside gene matches: 11. Germline V gene lookup returns CDR1 MNHNS and CDR2 SASEGT. CDR3 length equals 13 residues. The CDR3 bases are TGTGCCACCGGAGGACACCGGGGGGACGAGCAGTACTTC. Its translation is CATGGHRGDEQYF.

This chain connects TRBV4-3 to TRBJ2-1; the match to TRBD2 covers 10 bases. CDR3 length: 16 residues. Germline V gene data show CDR1 as LGHNA and CDR2 as YSLEER. With V trimmed by 1 base and J by 3 bases, 3 bases remained unmatched. CDR3 DNA sequence: TGCGCCAGCAGCCAAGGTACTAGCGGGAACTACAATGAGCAGTTCTTC. It encodes CASSQGTSGNYNEQFF.

V usage is TRBV9 and J usage is TRBJ1-3; D ambiguous. The length of the CDR3 is 16 residues. Trimming took 0 bases from V and 4 from J, leaving 14 bases between them. Germline-derived CDR1 and CDR2 are SGDLS and YYNGEE. DNA for the CDR3: TGTGCCAGCAGCGTAGCTTCAGAGGGTGGCGGAAACACCATATATTTT. This codes for CASSVASEGGGNTIYF.

The table lists this clone with a count of one. Other DNA sequences in this sample translate to the same CDR3. CDR3 region: CASSRTSGTYEQYF. The CDR3 bases are TGTGCCAGTAGTAGGACTAGCGGGACCTACGAGCAGTACTTC. The chain recombines TRBV19 with TRBJ2-7; 12 bases are a match to TRBD2. Germline trimming cut 4 bases from V and 2 bases from J; bases unmatched to any gene: 0. Germline CDR1 and CDR2: LNHDA and SQIVND (reference sequence). The CDR3 consists of 14 residues.

V and J are TRBV28 and TRBJ2-3; tentatively, D is TRBD2 (5 bases). Germline V gene data show CDR1 as MDHEN and CDR2 as SYDVKM. This CDR3 has 15 amino acids. V shed 3 bases and J shed 4 bases, with 14 bases lying between them. This chain's CDR3 is CASSFRSLAADTQYF. In nucleotides, the CDR3 is TGTGCCAGCAGTTTCCGGTCGCTAGCTGCAGATACGCAGTATTTT. Together with reference TRBV28 and TRBJ2-3, the CDR3 gives the full variable domain: DVKVTQSSRYLVKRTGEKVFLECVQDMDHENMFWYRQDPGLGLRLIYFSYDVKMKEKGDIPEGYSVSREKKERFSLILESASTNQTSMYLCASSFRSLAADTQYFGPGTRLTVL.

The gene calls are TRBV5-1 and TRBJ2-5, with a tentative D call TRBD1 (6 bases). Trimming left V 4 bases short and J 1 base short, with 20 bases between. The CDR3 spans 17 residues. Germline loops: CDR1 SGHRS, CDR2 YFSETQ. The CDR3 DNA is TGCGCCAGCAGCGTAACCCGTACGGCCAGGGGCCAAGAGACCCAGTACTTC. Protein sequence: CASSVTRTARGQETQYF.